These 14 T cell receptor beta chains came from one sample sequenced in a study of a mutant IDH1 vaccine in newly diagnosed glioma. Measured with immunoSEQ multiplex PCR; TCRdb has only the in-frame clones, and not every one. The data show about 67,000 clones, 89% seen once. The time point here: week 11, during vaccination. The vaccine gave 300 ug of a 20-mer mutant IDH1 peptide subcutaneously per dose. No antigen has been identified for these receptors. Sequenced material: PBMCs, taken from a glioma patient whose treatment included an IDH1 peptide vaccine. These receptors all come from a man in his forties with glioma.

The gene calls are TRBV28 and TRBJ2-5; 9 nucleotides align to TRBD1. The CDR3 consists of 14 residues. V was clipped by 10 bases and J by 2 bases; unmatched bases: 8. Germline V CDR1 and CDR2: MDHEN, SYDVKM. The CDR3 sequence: CAIAGTGLQETQYF. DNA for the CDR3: TGTGCCATCGCCGGGACAGGGCTTCAAGAGACCCAGTACTTC.

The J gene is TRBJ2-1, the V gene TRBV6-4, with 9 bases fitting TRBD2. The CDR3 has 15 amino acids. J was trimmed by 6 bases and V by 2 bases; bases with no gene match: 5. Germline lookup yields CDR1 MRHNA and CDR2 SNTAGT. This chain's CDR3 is CASSDGEREVNEQFF. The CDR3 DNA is TGTGCCAGCAGTGACGGGGAGCGGGAGGTCAATGAGCAGTTCTTC.

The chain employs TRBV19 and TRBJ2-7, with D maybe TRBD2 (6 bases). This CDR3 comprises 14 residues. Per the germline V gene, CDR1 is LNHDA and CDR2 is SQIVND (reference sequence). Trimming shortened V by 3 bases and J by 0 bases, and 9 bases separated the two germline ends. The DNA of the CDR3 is TGTGCCAGTAGTATGGGACTGAGCTCCTACGAGCAGTACTTC. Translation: CASSMGLSSYEQYF.

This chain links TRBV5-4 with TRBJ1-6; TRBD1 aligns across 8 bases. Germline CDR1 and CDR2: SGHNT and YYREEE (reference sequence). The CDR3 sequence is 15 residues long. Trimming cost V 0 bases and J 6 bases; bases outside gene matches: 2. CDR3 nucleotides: TGTGCCAGCAGCTTGGACAGGGGGTCTAATTCACCCCTCCACTTT. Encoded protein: CASSLDRGSNSPLHF.

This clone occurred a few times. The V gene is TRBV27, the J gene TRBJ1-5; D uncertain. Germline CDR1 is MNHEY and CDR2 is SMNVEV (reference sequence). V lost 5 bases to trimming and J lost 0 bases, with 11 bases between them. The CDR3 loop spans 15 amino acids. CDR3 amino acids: CASSTRAVSNQPQHF. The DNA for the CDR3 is TGTGCCAGCAGTACCCGGGCGGTTAGCAATCAGCCCCAGCATTTT.

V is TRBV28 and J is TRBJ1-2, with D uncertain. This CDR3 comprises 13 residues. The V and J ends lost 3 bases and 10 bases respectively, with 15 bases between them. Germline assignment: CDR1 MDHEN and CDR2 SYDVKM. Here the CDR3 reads CASSFPAAPLYTF. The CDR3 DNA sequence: TGTGCCAGCAGTTTTCCGGCAGCCCCACTCTACACCTTC.

The CDR3 sequence is CASSQGNGPSGNTIYF. The CDR3 nucleotides are TGCGCCAGCAGCCAAGGCAATGGACCCTCTGGAAACACCATATATTTT. The rearrangement links TRBV4-1 to TRBJ1-3; no reliable D call. Germline V CDR1 and CDR2: MGHRA, YSYEKL. The CDR3 covers 16 residues. Trimming shortened V by 1 base and J by 0 bases, and 10 bases separated the two germline ends.

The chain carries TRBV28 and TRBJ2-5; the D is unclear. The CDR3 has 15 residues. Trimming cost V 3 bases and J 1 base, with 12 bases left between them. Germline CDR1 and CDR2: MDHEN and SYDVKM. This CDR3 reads CASSFGGRSQETQYF. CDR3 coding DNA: TGTGCCAGCAGTTTCGGCGGTCGTTCCCAAGAGACCCAGTACTTC.

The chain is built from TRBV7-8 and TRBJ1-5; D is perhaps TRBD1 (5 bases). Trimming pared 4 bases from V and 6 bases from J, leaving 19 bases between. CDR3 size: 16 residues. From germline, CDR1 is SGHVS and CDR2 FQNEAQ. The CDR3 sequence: CASSSLRQLQGQPQHF. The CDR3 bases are TGTGCCAGCAGCTCCTTGAGACAGCTGCAGGGTCAGCCCCAGCATTTT.

CDR3 in DNA: TGTGCCAGCAGCGGCAGCGGGGACAAAGGTAATGAGCAGTTCTTC. Translating it yields CASSGSGDKGNEQFF. The rearrangement uses TRBV5-4 and TRBJ2-1; perhaps TRBD2 as D (7 bases). Germline V CDR1 and CDR2: SGHNT, YYREEE (reference sequence). The CDR3 totals 15 residues. Trimming left V 4 bases short and J 7 bases short, with 18 bases between.

Here the CDR3 DNA reads TGTGCCAGCAGCTTTCGACAGGGCGCCGGCTACACCTTC. Residues: CASSFRQGAGYTF. This chain joins TRBV7-2 and TRBJ1-2; 7 bases are shared with TRBD1. The V segment lost 3 bases and the J segment 8 bases; nucleotides outside the gene matches: 6. In germline, CDR1 is SGHTA, CDR2 FQGNSA. CDR3 length equals 13 residues.

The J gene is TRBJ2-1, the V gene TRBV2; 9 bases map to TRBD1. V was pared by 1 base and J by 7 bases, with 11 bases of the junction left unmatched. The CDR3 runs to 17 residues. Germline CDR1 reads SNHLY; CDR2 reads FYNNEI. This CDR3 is CASSEGTGGNLLNEQFF. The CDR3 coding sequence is TGTGCCAGCAGTGAAGGTACAGGGGGCAACCTGCTAAATGAGCAGTTCTTC.

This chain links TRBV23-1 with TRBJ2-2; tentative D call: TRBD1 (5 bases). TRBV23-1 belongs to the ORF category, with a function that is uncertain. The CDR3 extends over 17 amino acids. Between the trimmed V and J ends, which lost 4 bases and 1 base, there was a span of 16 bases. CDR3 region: CASSPPQGAQNTGELFF. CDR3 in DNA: TGCGCCAGCAGTCCACCTCAAGGGGCCCAGAACACCGGGGAGCTGTTTTTT.

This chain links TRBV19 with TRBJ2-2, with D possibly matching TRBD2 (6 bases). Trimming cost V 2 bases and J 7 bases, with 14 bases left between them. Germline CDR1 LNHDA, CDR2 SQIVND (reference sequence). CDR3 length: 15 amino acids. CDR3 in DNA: TGTGCCAGTAGTATAATGGGGGGAACGCTCGGGGAGCTGTTTTTT. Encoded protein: CASSIMGGTLGELFF.